This T cell receptor (beta chain) was sequenced during a study of blood T cell repertoires in COVID-19. Cohorts were assigned according to the clinical history that participants reported. In the source study's methods: How many nucleated cells were present was estimated from reference gene primer amplification. Sequencing was performed with immunoSEQ multiplex PCR; in TCRdb, only in-frame clones are kept and a portion is missing. V and J calls and clone size follow that table, whereas D and trimming were derived from the DNA. The sample lists under 250,000 clones; around 80% were seen once. CDR1 is SEHNR, CDR2 FQNEAQ, per germline (reference sequence). The CDR3 extends over 15 amino acids. Unmatched junction bases numbered 5, after V lost 5 bases and J lost 5 bases.

The specimen was PBMCs or T cells enriched from blood (not recorded which). The TCR was taken from a man between 60 and 75 years old who had recovered from COVID-19. The chain recombines TRBV7-9 with TRBJ1-4, with 10 bases that match TRBD1. CDR3 nucleotides: TGTGCCAGCAGCCGCCGGGACAGGGGAAATGAAAAACTGTTTTTT. It specifies CASSRRDRGNEKLFF. Full variable domain (missing parts from reference TRBV7-9 and TRBJ1-4): DTGVSQNPRHKITKRGQNVTFRCDPISEHNRLYWYRQTLGQGPEFLTYFQNEAQLEKSRLLSDRFSAERPKGSFSTLEIQRTEQGDSAMYLCASSRRDRGNEKLFFGSGTQLSVL.